This TCR beta chain is from a study of T cells after posttransplantation cyclophosphamide. Germline CDR1 LNHNV, CDR2 YYDKDF (reference sequence). This CDR3 comprises 15 residues. Study observations and caveats: Donor-recipient repertoire similarity was low at 1-2 months, rising over year one.

About this clone itself: Antigen unknown.

TCRdb's copy holds only in-frame clones and misses some; the assay was immunoSEQ multiplex PCR. Here the sample spans about 3,000 clones, more than 75% being singletons. This TCR was sampled from a woman between 50 and 59 years old in good health and a related stem cell transplant donor. The V and J genes are TRBV15 and TRBJ2-5; D perhaps matches TRBD2 (6 bases). The J call is uncertain, as TRBJ2-7 better fits the DNA end. The sequenced sample was CD8+ T cells sorted from PBMCs. CDR3 DNA sequence: TGTGCCACCAGCAGAGATCGGGGGACCCCCTACGAGCAGTACTTC. Amino acids: CATSRDRGTPYEQYF.